The 20 T cell receptor beta chains below were found in one sample sequenced in a study of blood T cell repertoires in COVID-19. TCRdb keeps only in-frame clones here, not all; method: immunoSEQ multiplex PCR. This table has over 150,000 clones, around nine tenths appearing once. The sequencing input was peripheral blood. The receptors were gathered from a man between 60 and 70 years old with COVID-19, enrolled during active disease.

The V call is TRBV6-5, the J call TRBJ1-2; no clear D gene. The germline V and J ends were trimmed by 6 bases and 7 bases, with 9 bases remaining between them. Germline CDR1 reads MNHEY; CDR2 reads SVGAGI. The length of the CDR3 is 11 residues. The DNA of the CDR3 is TGTGCCAGCAGGGAGTCCAGTGGCTACACCTTC. This encodes CASRESSGYTF.

V is TRBV7-2 and J is TRBJ1-5; TRBD1 agrees at 7 bases. The CDR3 totals 18 residues. Germline values: CDR1 SGHTA, CDR2 FQGNSA. Trimming cost V 2 bases and J 1 base; bases outside gene matches: 11. CDR3 DNA sequence: TGTGCCAGCAGCTTAATACAGGGGAGATCCCAAAGCAATCAGCCCCAGCATTTT. As protein: CASSLIQGRSQSNQPQHF. Full variable domain (outside the CDR3, taken from reference TRBV7-2 and TRBJ1-5): GAGVSQSPSNKVTEKGKDVELRCDPISGHTALYWYRQSLGQGLEFLIYFQGNSAPDKSGLPSDRFSAERTGGSVSTLTIQRTQQEDSAVYLCASSLIQGRSQSNQPQHFGDGTRLSIL.

The chain links TRBV11-2 to TRBJ2-1, with TRBD2 identical over 12 bases. This CDR3 spans 15 amino acids. After removal of 5 bases from V and 3 bases from J, the junction contained 2 bases not matched to a gene. CDR1 is SGHAT, CDR2 FQNNGV, per germline. The CDR3 sequence: CASSRLAGDYNEQFF. For the CDR3, the DNA is TGTGCCAGCAGCCGACTAGCGGGAGACTACAATGAGCAGTTCTTC.

The chain carries TRBV19 and TRBJ1-5, with D perhaps matching TRBD1 (6 bases). The CDR3 spans 16 residues. The germline gives CDR1 LNHDA, CDR2 SQIVND (reference sequence). The V end was cut by 1 base, the J end by 1 base, with 11 bases between. The CDR3, as DNA: TGTGCCAGTAGTATAGTGGGGGCGCGGAGCAATCAGCCCCAGCATTTT. Translating it yields CASSIVGARSNQPQHF.

This clone appeared once. V is TRBV19 and J is TRBJ2-7; 10 positions match TRBD2. CDR3 length: 15 amino acids. Germline V lookup: CDR1 LNHDA, CDR2 SQIVND (reference sequence). V trimming: 6 bases; J trimming: 0 bases; junction bases outside the gene matches: 5. CDR3 nucleotide sequence: TGTGCCAGTAGACACAGCGGGAGGGACTCCTACGAGCAGTACTTC. This gives the protein CASRHSGRDSYEQYF.

J is TRBJ1-2 and V is TRBV29-1, with D unclear. The V gene lost 5 bases and the J gene lost 8 bases, with 18 bases spanning the gap. Germline lookup yields CDR1 SQVTM and CDR2 ANQGSEA. There are 13 residues in the CDR3. In nucleotides, the CDR3 is TGCAGCGTTTCAGACACGGGGAACGAGGGCTACACCTTC. The encoded protein is CSVSDTGNEGYTF.

V gene TRBV9 combines with J gene TRBJ2-5; D call uncertain. CDR1 and CDR2 from the germline V gene are SGDLS and YYNGEE. The CDR3 length is 15 residues. Trimming stripped 4 bases from V and 0 bases from J, with 13 bases between. The CDR3 region is CASSPRPEYQETQYF. In DNA form, the CDR3 reads TGTGCCAGCAGCCCCAGACCGGAGTACCAAGAGACCCAGTACTTC. The full variable domain, with the rest looked up from reference TRBV9 and TRBJ2-5, is DSGVTQTPKHLITATGQRVTLRCSPRSGDLSVYWYQQSLDQGLQFLIQYYNGEERAKGNILERFSAQQFPDLHSELNLSSLELGDSALYFCASSPRPEYQETQYFGPGTRLLVL.

Here the CDR3 reads CASSLVPGGYEQYF. The CDR3 coding sequence is TGTGCCAGCAGCTTAGTCCCGGGAGGCTACGAGCAGTACTTC. This rearrangement joins TRBV11-2 to TRBJ2-7; 7 bases are a match to TRBD2. This CDR3 has 14 residues. Germline V lookup: CDR1 SGHAT, CDR2 FQNNGV. The V and J ends lost 1 base and 3 bases, in that order; junction bases with no gene match: 3.

CDR3 in DNA: TGTGCCAGCAGCTTGGGGGACAGGGACCGCCAGCCCCAGCATTTT. Protein: CASSLGDRDRQPQHF. This chain connects TRBV5-6 to TRBJ1-5; 9 nucleotides agree with TRBD1. Looked up from germline, CDR1 is SGHDT and CDR2 is YYEEEE. The CDR3 covers 15 residues. Trimming removed 0 bases from V and 7 bases from J; junction bases left unmatched: 5.

V usage is TRBV28 and J usage is TRBJ2-5; 11 bases are shared with TRBD2. Trimming at V came to 6 bases and at J to 2 bases, leaving 11 bases not matched to a gene. CDR3 length equals 17 residues. Germline lookup yields CDR1 MDHEN and CDR2 SYDVKM. The CDR3 reads CASSPTRLAGGQETQYF. DNA of the CDR3: TGTGCCAGCAGCCCTACCCGGCTAGCGGGGGGACAAGAGACCCAGTACTTC.

This clone was found once. This chain joins TRBV30 and TRBJ2-1, with 10 bases aligning to TRBD2. Trimming took 1 base from V and 2 from J; bases not matched to a gene: 2. Germline V gene lookup returns CDR1 GTSNPN and CDR2 SVGIG (reference sequence). The CDR3 loop spans 15 amino acids. In DNA, the CDR3 is TGTGCCTGGAGTGGACTAGCGGGTACCTACAATGAGCAGTTCTTC. Its translation: CAWSGLAGTYNEQFF.

V usage is TRBV18 and J usage is TRBJ1-4; D is uncertain. Trimming took off 0 bases at V and 6 bases at J, with 11 bases between the two ends. The germline V gene encodes CDR1 KGHSH and CDR2 LQKENI. This CDR3 has 15 residues. The chain's CDR3 is CASSPPNRYYEKLFF. CDR3 bases: TGTGCCAGCTCACCACCAAACAGATACTATGAAAAACTGTTTTTT.

The chain joins TRBV5-6 to TRBJ1-4, with D hard to call. The CDR3 has 15 residues. The germline CDR1 and CDR2 sequences are SGHDT and YYEEEE. V lost 4 bases and J 8 bases, leaving 18 bases between the germline ends. The CDR3 region is CASSRDREVAEKLFF. The DNA for the CDR3 is TGTGCCAGCAGCCGGGATCGGGAGGTAGCCGAAAAACTGTTTTTT.

V gene TRBV6-6 combines with J gene TRBJ1-2; 8 nucleotides align to TRBD1. The germline gives CDR1 MNHNY, CDR2 SVGAGI (reference sequence). V was pared by 5 bases and J by 2 bases, with 7 bases of the junction left unmatched. The CDR3 loop spans 15 amino acids. DNA of the CDR3: TGTGCCAGCAGTGACCAGGGACAGGCCAACTATGGCTACACCTTC. Protein product: CASSDQGQANYGYTF.

The table lists this clone with a few counts. This chain connects TRBV9 to TRBJ1-5; D not resolved. CDR1 and CDR2 (germline): SGDLS, YYNGEE. Trimming took 1 base from V and 0 from J, leaving 5 bases between them. CDR3 length: 14 amino acids. The CDR3 loop reads CASSVTDSNQPQHF. The DNA of the CDR3 is TGTGCCAGCAGCGTAACAGATAGCAATCAGCCCCAGCATTTT.

This chain connects TRBV30 to TRBJ2-3; maybe TRBD1 (6 bases). Trimming cost V 3 bases and J 3 bases, with 10 bases left between them. Germline V gene lookup returns CDR1 GTSNPN and CDR2 SVGIG (reference sequence). The CDR3 is 13 amino acids. This CDR3 is CAWRWGLTDTQYF. The CDR3 nucleotides read TGTGCCTGGAGGTGGGGGCTGACAGATACGCAGTATTTT.

The gene calls are TRBV5-1 and TRBJ2-7; perhaps TRBD2 as D (6 bases). The CDR3 covers 15 residues. V was cut by 4 bases and J by 2 bases, with 16 bases left in between. CDR1 and CDR2 from the germline V gene are SGHRS and YFSETQ. The CDR3 spells CASSETSLRAYEQYF. CDR3 DNA sequence: TGCGCCAGCAGCGAAACTAGCCTACGGGCCTACGAGCAGTACTTC.

The chain carries TRBV24-1 and TRBJ2-6, with TRBD1 matching over 7 bases. J lost 2 bases, V lost 9 bases, and 9 bases had no gene match. The CDR3 spans 16 residues. Germline assignment: CDR1 KGHDR and CDR2 SFDVKD. CDR3 region: CATSRGTEAGANVLTF. The CDR3 DNA follows: TGTGCCACCTCCAGGGGGACAGAGGCTGGGGCCAACGTCCTGACTTTC.

This chain connects TRBV14 to TRBJ2-5, with D unresolved. CDR1 and CDR2 from the germline V gene are SGHDN and FVKESK. CDR3 length: 14 residues. Trimming removed 2 bases at V and 5 bases at J, with 12 bases between. CDR3 nucleotides: TGTGCCAGCAGCCAAAATCTAGGTCGGGAGACCCAGTACTTC. Protein: CASSQNLGRETQYF.

This chain links TRBV7-2 with TRBJ1-1, with 9 bases aligning to TRBD1. The CDR3 loop spans 15 amino acids. V gave up 5 bases and J gave up 1 base; unmatched junction bases: 5. Germline assignment: CDR1 SGHTA and CDR2 FQGNSA. CDR3 nucleotides: TGTGCCAGCAGCCCGGGGGGACAGGGGAACACTGAAGCTTTCTTT. This encodes CASSPGGQGNTEAFF.